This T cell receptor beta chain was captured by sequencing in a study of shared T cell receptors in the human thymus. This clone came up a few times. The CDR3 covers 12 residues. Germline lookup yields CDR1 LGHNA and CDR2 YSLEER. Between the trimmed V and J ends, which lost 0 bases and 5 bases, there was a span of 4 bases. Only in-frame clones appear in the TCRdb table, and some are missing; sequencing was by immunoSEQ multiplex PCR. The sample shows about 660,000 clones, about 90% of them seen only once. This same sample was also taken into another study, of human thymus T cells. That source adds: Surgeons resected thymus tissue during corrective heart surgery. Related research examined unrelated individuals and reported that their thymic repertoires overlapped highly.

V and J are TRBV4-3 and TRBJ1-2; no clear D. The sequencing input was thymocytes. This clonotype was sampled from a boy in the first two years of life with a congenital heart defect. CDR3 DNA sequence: TGCGCCAGCAGCCAAGACAGTTATGGCTACACCTTC. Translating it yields CASSQDSYGYTF.